The following is a T cell receptor (beta chain) sequence with its context. The sample comes from a study of blood T cell repertoires in COVID-19. Study-level information: Material from acute and convalescent COVID-19 was sourced from the United States, Italy and Spain. Sources were T cells, B-cell-depleted T cells, or PBMCs; the material itself was cDNA or gDNA.

Living in 24 US areas, the participants were between roughly 18 and 95 years of age. Germline V lookup: CDR1 MDHEN, CDR2 SYDVKM. This CDR3 is 12 amino acids long. The V end lost 6 bases, the J end lost 9 bases, and 14 bases lay between the germline ends. Under the authors' procedure: Using reference gene primer amplification, nucleated cell counts were estimated. Clones were sequenced by immunoSEQ multiplex PCR, and TCRdb holds only the in-frame ones, with some missing. From that table come the V and J calls and clone size; the DNA was used to work out D and trimming. The table lists roughly 180,000 clones, over 75% of them singletons.

Sequenced material: PBMCs or T cells enriched from blood (not recorded which). This chain links TRBV28 with TRBJ1-1; possible D gene TRBD1, 6 bases. The sequence derives from a man aged 45-65 years who had recovered from COVID-19. The CDR3 is CASSASRGKAFF. CDR3 bases: TGTGCCAGCAGCGCCTCCAGGGGAAAAGCTTTCTTT. The full variable domain, completed using reference TRBV28 and TRBJ1-1, is DVKVTQSSRYLVKRTGEKVFLECVQDMDHENMFWYRQDPGLGLRLIYFSYDVKMKEKGDIPEGYSVSREKKERFSLILESASTNQTSMYLCASSASRGKAFFGQGTRLTVV.